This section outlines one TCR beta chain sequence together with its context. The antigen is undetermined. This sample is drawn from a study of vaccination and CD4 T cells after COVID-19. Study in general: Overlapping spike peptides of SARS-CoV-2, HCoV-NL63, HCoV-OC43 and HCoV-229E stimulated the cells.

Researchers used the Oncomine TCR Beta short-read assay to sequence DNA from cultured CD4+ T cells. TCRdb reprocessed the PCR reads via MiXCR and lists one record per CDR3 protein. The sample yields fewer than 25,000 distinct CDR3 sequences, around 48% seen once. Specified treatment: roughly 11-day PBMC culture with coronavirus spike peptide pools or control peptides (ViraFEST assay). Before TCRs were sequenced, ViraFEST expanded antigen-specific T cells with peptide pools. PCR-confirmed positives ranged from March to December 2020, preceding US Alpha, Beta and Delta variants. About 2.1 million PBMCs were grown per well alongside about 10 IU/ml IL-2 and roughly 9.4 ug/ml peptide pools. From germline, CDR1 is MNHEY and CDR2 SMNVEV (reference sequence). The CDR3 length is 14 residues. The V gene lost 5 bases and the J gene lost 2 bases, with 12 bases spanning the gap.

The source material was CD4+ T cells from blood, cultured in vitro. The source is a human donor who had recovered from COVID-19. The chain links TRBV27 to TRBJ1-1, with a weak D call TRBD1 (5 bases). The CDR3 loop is CASSPRQRNTEAFF. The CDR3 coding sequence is TGTGCCAGCAGTCCAAGACAGAGAAACACTGAAGCTTTCTTT.